This T cell receptor beta chain came from a study of cytomegalovirus exposure and HLA in healthy donors. In its sample, this clone was seen a few times. The antigen remains unidentified. CDR1 is DFQATT and CDR2 is SNEGSKA in the germline V gene (reference sequence). The trim removed 6 bases at V and 15 bases at J, leaving 2 bases unmatched. The length of the CDR3 is 10 residues. Study-level findings and limits: Reports indicated that the classifier achieved high specificity and sensitivity in diagnosing cytomegalovirus status.

PCR used 60 Vbeta primers and 13 Jbeta primers. The data were produced by immunoSEQ multiplex PCR, yet TCRdb's version contains in-frame clones alone and is incomplete. The table shows 75,000 to 90,000 clones, with 60% to 85% occurring only once. V and J are TRBV20-1 and TRBJ2-1, with 13 bases fitting TRBD2. The sample was PBMCs. This TCR was recovered from a male donor in good health and CMV-seropositive. The CDR3, as DNA: TGCAGTGCCGGGACTAGCGGGATGTTCTTC. This encodes CSAGTSGMFF.